The clone carrying this T cell receptor (beta chain) was seen repeatedly, ten times or more. Its antigen is as yet unknown. Unique molecular identifiers tagged the TCRbeta library. TCRdb reprocessed the PCR reads with MiXCR, giving one entry per CDR3 protein. The table has some 300,000 distinct CDR3 sequences, roughly a tenth seen once; the top ten hold approximately 7%. CDR1 SGHTA and CDR2 FQGNSA come from the germline V gene. The V and J ends lost 5 bases and 2 bases, in that order; junction bases with no gene match: 7. The CDR3 spans 16 residues. The data are from a study of T-cell reconstitution after alpha-beta-depleted transplantation in children. Study-wide findings and caveats: Surviving recipient T cells and thymic progenitors produced the high day-60 TCRbeta diversity seen in some patients. Once a year had passed after transplant, T-cell counts and diversity came mostly from newly produced T cells.

The sequencing here drew on PBMCs, taken before TCRalphabeta/CD19-depleted stem cell transplant. This receptor was identified in a boy younger than two with acute myeloid leukemia, due to receive a stem cell transplant. The chain joins TRBV7-2 to TRBJ2-7, with 12 bases aligning to TRBD1. The CDR3 is CASSAPGQGATYEQYF. CDR3 nucleotides: TGTGCCAGCAGCGCTCCGGGACAGGGGGCGACCTACGAGCAGTACTTC.